This T cell receptor beta chain was sequenced for a study of control samples from healthy donors and cancer patients. Libraries were prepared by immunoSEQ multiplex PCR; TCRdb keeps only in-frame clonotypes and omits some of them. The sample carries roughly 100,000 clones, about nine tenths recorded once. V lost 0 bases to trimming and J lost 5 bases; unmatched junction nucleotides: 6. CDR1 and CDR2 from the germline V gene are MNHEY and SVGEGT. The CDR3 runs to 15 residues. This TCR derives from a woman between 25 and 40 years old in good health. Material: blood. The chain joins TRBV6-2 or TRBV6-3 to TRBJ2-7; 8 bases align to TRBD1. Here the CDR3 DNA reads TGTGCCAGCAGTTACTCGGCAGGGGGCGCAAACGAGCAGTACTTC. Translating it yields CASSYSAGGANEQYF.